This TCR beta chain was observed in a study of blood T cells in healthy people across ages. Using a J-beta primer mix together with a sample-barcoded 5' primer, a second PCR was run for roughly 7 to 12 cycles. A 12-random-nucleotide template-switch adaptor tagged each cDNA molecule. TCRdb redid the calling of the 5' RACE reads with MiXCR, one entry per CDR3 protein. The table shows hundreds of thousands of distinct CDR3 sequences, with around a fifth occurring only once. Study-wide points: For the donors, CMV status was unknown and possibly confounded expanded clonotype changes. Reliance upon unsorted PBMCs precluded definitive naive versus antigen-experienced comparison. Per million T cells, the diversity of TCR beta decreased roughly linearly as age advanced.

In germline, CDR1 is MNHNY, CDR2 SVGAGI (reference sequence). There are 11 residues in the CDR3. Trimming removed 8 bases from V and 5 bases from J, with 9 bases in between. Worth noting for this clonotype: Its specificity is unknown.

The clonotype comes from a man aged 70 or older in good health. The chain has TRBV6-6 and TRBJ2-5, with D possibly called TRBD1 or TRBD2 (5 bases each). Specimen: blood. CDR3 residues: CASGGAETQYF. The CDR3 region has the DNA TGTGCCAGCGGGGGAGCGGAGACCCAGTACTTC.